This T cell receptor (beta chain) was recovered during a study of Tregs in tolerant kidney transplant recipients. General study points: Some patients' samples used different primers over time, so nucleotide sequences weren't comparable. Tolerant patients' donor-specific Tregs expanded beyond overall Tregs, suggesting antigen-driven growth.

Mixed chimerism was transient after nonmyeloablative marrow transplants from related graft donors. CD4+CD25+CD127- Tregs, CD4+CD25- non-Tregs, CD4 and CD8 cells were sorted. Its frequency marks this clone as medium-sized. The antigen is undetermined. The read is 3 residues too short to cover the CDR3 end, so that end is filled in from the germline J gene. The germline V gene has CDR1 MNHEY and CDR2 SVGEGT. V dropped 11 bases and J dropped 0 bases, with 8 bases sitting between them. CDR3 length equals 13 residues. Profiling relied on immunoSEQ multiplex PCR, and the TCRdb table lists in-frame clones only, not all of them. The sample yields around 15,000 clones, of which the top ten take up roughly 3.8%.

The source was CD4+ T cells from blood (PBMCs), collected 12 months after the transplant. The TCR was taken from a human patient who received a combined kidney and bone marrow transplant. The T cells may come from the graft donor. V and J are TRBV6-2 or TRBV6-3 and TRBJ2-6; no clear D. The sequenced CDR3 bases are TGTGCCTCCGCCAGCTCTGGGGCCAACGTC. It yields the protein CASASSGANV. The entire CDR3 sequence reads CASASSGANVLTF.